Below, one TCR beta chain is given with its context. Its antigen is not identified. This sample was included in a study of T-cell memory formation after mild COVID-19. For the study at large: Each donor largely had its own TCR clusters.

5'RACE with constant-segment primers yielded barcoded, UMI-tagged TCR alpha and TCR beta cDNA libraries. TCRdb reprocessed the 5' RACE reads with MiXCR, giving one entry per CDR3 protein. The sample contains around 36,000 distinct CDR3 sequences, 11% of which appear only once. General study findings and limits: Later expanders leaned toward CD4+, whereas clones contracting from day 15 to 85 were balanced CD4/CD8. Memory sampled before infection contained some responding clones, suggesting cross-reactive memory joined.

Sequencing was carried out using PBMCs or a T cell subset sorted from them (not recorded which). The clonotype originates from a man aged 18 to 30 who had mild COVID-19 (a few samples of this study predate the infection). Cell type and time point are not known.

The CDR3 sequence: CASSWWLADTDTQYF. CDR3 DNA sequence: TGCGCCAGCAGCTGGTGGCTAGCCGACACAGATACGCAGTATTTT. The chain links TRBV5-1 to TRBJ2-3; weak D call: TRBD2 (5 bases). This CDR3 spans 15 amino acids. Germline lookup yields CDR1 SGHRS and CDR2 YFSETQ. Between the trimmed V and J ends, which lost 3 bases and 2 bases, there was a span of 13 bases.